This passage covers 27 T cell receptor beta chains from one sample sequenced in a study of CD8 T cells in ankylosing spondylitis listed by TCRdb under 2017. The method behind the library was 5' RACE. Sequencing relied on an Illumina HiSeq 2500. TCRdb applied fastp at Q25 and MiXCR to the public reads, then kept only in-frame beta chains. Every entry covers one CDR3 protein and lists the most common genes and DNA from its rows. The sample table holds some 37,000 distinct CDR3 sequences, of which approximately 10% were seen once. Of the sample, around 20% is held by the ten largest clones. Input material: synovial fluid, either unsorted or a sorted T cell fraction (not recorded which). The receptors were sampled from a male donor with ankylosing spondylitis.

This clonotype was seen repeatedly, ten times or more. This chain uses TRBV7-2 with TRBJ1-3; TRBD1 matches 8 bases. This CDR3 comprises 15 residues. Trimming at V came to 0 bases and at J to 4 bases, leaving 2 bases not matched to a gene. Germline V gives CDR1 SGHTA, CDR2 FQGNSA. CDR3 sequence reads: CASSLAPGGGNTIYF. The CDR3 DNA reads as TGTGCCAGCAGCTTAGCCCCAGGGGGCGGAAACACCATATATTTT.

The chain combines TRBV7-9 with TRBJ2-1, with D possibly being TRBD2 (7 bases). The germline V and J ends were trimmed by 1 base and 7 bases, with 20 bases remaining between them. Germline V gene lookup returns CDR1 SEHNR and CDR2 FQNEAQ (reference sequence). There are 17 residues in the CDR3. This chain's CDR3 is CASSLDIGGGLGNEQFF. The CDR3 DNA sequence: TGTGCCAGCAGCTTAGATATAGGGGGGGGGCTTGGTAATGAGCAGTTCTTC.

This clonotype showed up many times. The chain combines TRBV6-2 or TRBV6-3 with TRBJ1-5; tentatively, D is TRBD1 (5 bases). Per germline, CDR1 MNHEY and CDR2 SVGEGT. Trimming took off 1 base at V and 4 bases at J, with 11 bases between the two ends. The CDR3 spans 15 residues. CDR3 loop: CASSYFDGGNQPQHF. The CDR3 DNA reads TGTGCCAGCAGTTACTTCGACGGGGGTAATCAGCCCCAGCATTTT.

At least ten counts were recorded for this clonotype. The V and J genes are TRBV28 and TRBJ2-3, with D unresolved. The CDR3 loop spans 14 amino acids. The germline V and J ends were trimmed by 6 bases and 8 bases, with 18 bases remaining between them. Germline V gene lookup returns CDR1 MDHEN and CDR2 SYDVKM. CDR3 amino acids: CASSPTLGLPTQYF. DNA for the CDR3: TGTGCCAGCAGCCCAACCCTCGGTCTTCCTACGCAGTATTTT.

This clonotype was seen repeatedly, ten times or more. The chain links TRBV29-1 to TRBJ1-2; maybe TRBD1 (6 bases). V was clipped by 7 bases and J by 6 bases, with 24 bases between them. Germline V gene lookup returns CDR1 SQVTM and CDR2 ANQGSEA. This CDR3 contains 15 residues. The CDR3 is CSAGTQPTGGHGYTF. CDR3 coding DNA: TGCAGCGCCGGGACACAACCCACCGGAGGCCATGGCTACACCTTC.

This clonotype was detected only a few times. The rearrangement uses TRBV29-1 and TRBJ1-2; D is unclear. CDR1 is SQVTM, CDR2 ANQGSEA, per germline. The germline V and J ends were trimmed by 3 bases and 6 bases, with 11 bases remaining between them. This CDR3 has 12 residues. The CDR3 nucleotides read TGCAGCGTTGATTCGGGGTTGGATGGCTACACCTTC. Its protein is CSVDSGLDGYTF.

The chain employs TRBV20-1 and TRBJ1-5; 7 positions agree with TRBD1. Germline CDR1 reads DFQATT; CDR2 reads SNEGSKA (reference sequence). Trimming at V came to 4 bases and at J to 5 bases, leaving 8 bases not matched to a gene. CDR3 length: 14 residues. The CDR3 sequence is CSATGGSVDQPQHF. CDR3 nucleotide sequence: TGCAGTGCTACAGGGGGATCGGTCGATCAGCCCCAGCATTTT.

This clonotype appeared many times. The chain carries TRBV3-1 and TRBJ1-2, with D uncertain. Germline CDR1 reads LGHDT; CDR2 reads YNNKEL (reference sequence). The CDR3 extends over 17 amino acids. Trimming shortened V by 4 bases and J by 0 bases, and 18 bases separated the two germline ends. The CDR3: CASSPPDGTSTNYGYTF. CDR3 sequence (DNA): TGTGCCAGCAGCCCCCCGGACGGAACTAGTACTAACTATGGCTACACCTTC. Variable domain in full (rest from reference TRBV3-1 and TRBJ1-2): DTAVSQTPKYLVTQMGNDKSIKCEQNLGHDTMYWYKQDSKKFLKIMFSYNNKELIINETVPNRFSPKSPDKAHLNLHINSLELGDSAVYFCASSPPDGTSTNYGYTFGSGTRLTVV.

This rearrangement joins TRBV7-9 to TRBJ2-1; 10 nucleotides align to TRBD2. CDR3 size: 15 residues. CDR1 is SEHNR, CDR2 FQNEAQ, per germline (reference sequence). The trim removed 7 bases at V and 6 bases at J, leaving 9 bases unmatched. CDR3 sequence: CASTWTSGRLNEQFF. CDR3 in DNA: TGTGCCAGCACTTGGACTAGCGGCAGACTCAATGAGCAGTTCTTC. Based on the CDR3 plus reference TRBV7-9 and TRBJ2-1, the full variable domain is DTGVSQNPRHKITKRGQNVTFRCDPISEHNRLYWYRQTLGQGPEFLTYFQNEAQLEKSRLLSDRFSAERPKGSFSTLEIQRTEQGDSAMYLCASTWTSGRLNEQFFGPGTRLTVL.

This clonotype has more than one count but fewer than ten. The rearrangement uses TRBV2 and TRBJ1-5, with TRBD1 identical over 9 bases. V trimming: 10 bases; J trimming: 4 bases; junction bases outside the gene matches: 5. The CDR3 is 13 residues long. Germline V gene lookup returns CDR1 SNHLY and CDR2 FYNNEI. CDR3 amino acids: CATKGQGNQPQHF. The CDR3 DNA follows: TGTGCCACCAAGGGACAGGGAAATCAGCCCCAGCATTTT.

This rearrangement joins TRBV9 to TRBJ2-1; possible D gene TRBD2, 5 bases. The germline gives CDR1 SGDLS, CDR2 YYNGEE. Trimming cost V 4 bases and J 10 bases, with 18 bases left between them. The CDR3 is 14 residues long. The CDR3 region is CASSPSGVLIEQFF. CDR3 coding DNA: TGTGCCAGCAGCCCCAGCGGAGTCCTTATCGAGCAGTTCTTC.

A note on this clonotype: A much larger clone lies one base from this, so it may be a read error. CDR3 region: CSSGPHSGANNEQFF. CDR3 DNA: TGTTCTAGTGGCCCTCATTCAGGGGCAAACAATGAGCAGTTCTTC. The chain has TRBV12-5 and TRBJ2-1; tentative D call: TRBD1 (6 bases). The CDR3 has 15 residues. The germline V gene encodes CDR1 LGHNT and CDR2 FRNRAP.

The chain links TRBV12-3 or TRBV12-4 to TRBJ1-1; 7 nucleotides align to TRBD1. V lost 5 bases and J lost 6; bases outside the gene matches: 6. This CDR3 region has 13 residues. The CDR3 spells CASSPNRGSEAFF. CDR3 in DNA: TGTGCCAGCAGTCCAAACAGGGGCTCTGAAGCTTTCTTT.

The V call is TRBV7-2, the J call TRBJ2-1; D gene uncertain. V was clipped by 6 bases and J by 10 bases, with 10 bases between them. The CDR3 is made up of 11 amino acids. The germline V gene has CDR1 SGHTA and CDR2 FQGNSA. CDR3 sequence reads: CASRSQREQFF. The CDR3 DNA reads as TGTGCCAGCAGAAGCCAGAGGGAGCAGTTCTTC.

This clonotype was seen many times. V is TRBV11-2 and J is TRBJ2-7; either TRBD1 or TRBD2 may fit D (5 bases each). The V end lost 6 bases, the J end lost 6 bases, and 15 bases lay between the germline ends. This CDR3 comprises 13 residues. Germline CDR1 SGHAT, CDR2 FQNNGV. Here the CDR3 DNA reads TGTGCCAGCAGTCAACCAGGGACCTCCGAGCAGTACTTC. Translation: CASSQPGTSEQYF.

A few counts support this clonotype. This sequence joins TRBV7-8 and TRBJ1-5; D remains unclear. Between the trimmed V and J ends, which lost 3 bases and 1 base, there was a span of 16 bases. CDR3 length equals 17 residues. Germline CDR1 SGHVS, CDR2 FQNEAQ. The CDR3 DNA reads as TGTGCCAGCAGCTTGGCTCCGACCAGCCGAAGCAATCAGCCCCAGCATTTT. This translates into CASSLAPTSRSNQPQHF.

This clonotype was counted many times. This rearrangement joins TRBV10-3 to TRBJ2-1, with D maybe TRBD2 (6 bases). Germline V lookup: CDR1 ENHRY, CDR2 SYGVKD. V was shortened by 4 bases and J by 0 bases, with 10 bases between the two germline ends. CDR3 length: 15 amino acids. DNA for the CDR3: TGTGCCATCAGTGGAGCGGGTCACTCCTACAATGAGCAGTTCTTC. Translated, it gives CAISGAGHSYNEQFF.

This chain joins TRBV3-1 and TRBJ1-5, with a possible D match to TRBD1 (5 bases). V was pared by 3 bases and J by 6 bases, with 9 bases between. The CDR3 length is 13 residues. Germline assignment: CDR1 LGHDT and CDR2 YNNKEL (reference sequence). CDR3: CASSQATAQPQHF. CDR3 sequence (DNA): TGTGCCAGCAGCCAGGCGACAGCTCAGCCCCAGCATTTT.

This clonotype was seen only a few times. The chain joins TRBV24-1 to TRBJ2-1; 8 bases line up with TRBD2. This CDR3 region has 18 residues. Per germline, CDR1 KGHDR and CDR2 SFDVKD. Unmatched junction bases numbered 10, after V lost 4 bases and J lost 0 bases. This CDR3 reads CATSDYATSGSSYNEQFF. In nucleotides, the CDR3 is TGTGCCACCAGTGACTACGCCACAAGCGGGAGCTCCTACAATGAGCAGTTCTTC.

This clonotype was seen a few times. The CDR3 reads CASSLMGDEQFF. CDR3 sequence (DNA): TGTGCCAGCAGCTTAATGGGAGATGAGCAGTTCTTC. This sequence joins TRBV7-9 and TRBJ2-1, with D perhaps TRBD2 (5 bases). CDR1 is SEHNR, CDR2 FQNEAQ, per germline (reference sequence). Trimming removed 2 bases from V and 8 bases from J, with 7 bases in between. CDR3 length equals 12 residues.

The chain carries TRBV7-2 and TRBJ1-6, with D hard to call. The CDR3 runs 12 residues. V was cut by 4 bases and J by 8 bases, with 6 bases left in between. Germline V gives CDR1 SGHTA, CDR2 FQGNSA. CDR3 coding DNA: TGTGCCAGCAGCTCTGTCGATTCACCCCTCCACTTT. Translating gives CASSSVDSPLHF. Looking up the rest from reference TRBV7-2 and TRBJ1-6 gives the full variable domain: GAGVSQSPSNKVTEKGKDVELRCDPISGHTALYWYRQSLGQGLEFLIYFQGNSAPDKSGLPSDRFSAERTGGSVSTLTIQRTQQEDSAVYLCASSSVDSPLHFGNGTRLTVT.

CDR3 loop: CASSQAGVAAEAFF. CDR3 in DNA: TGCGCCAGCAGCCAAGCGGGGGTCGCCGCTGAAGCTTTCTTT. The gene calls are TRBV4-3 and TRBJ1-1; possible D gene TRBD1, 5 bases. From germline, CDR1 is LGHNA and CDR2 YSLEER. This CDR3 comprises 14 residues. Trimming stripped 1 base from V and 6 bases from J, with 12 bases between.

The chain joins TRBV27 to TRBJ2-1, with D maybe TRBD2 (5 bases). CDR1 and CDR2 from the germline V gene are MNHEY and SMNVEV (reference sequence). The CDR3 length is 14 residues. The V gene lost 7 bases and the J gene lost 0 bases, with 10 bases spanning the gap. For the CDR3, the DNA is TGTGCCAGCACCCTTCGGGGCTCCTACAATGAGCAGTTCTTC. Protein product: CASTLRGSYNEQFF.

The chain recombines TRBV7-2 with TRBJ1-4, with D maybe TRBD1 (5 bases). The germline V gene has CDR1 SGHTA and CDR2 FQGNSA. The V gene lost 1 base and the J gene lost 7 bases, with 13 bases spanning the gap. The CDR3 runs 15 residues. The CDR3 DNA sequence: TGTGCCAGCAGCTTAGGGGGAGGGGCCGGTGAAAAACTGTTTTTT. It yields the protein CASSLGGGAGEKLFF.

The gene calls are TRBV28 and TRBJ2-1; D is uncertain. The CDR3 has 16 amino acids. With 7 bases removed from V and 6 bases from J, the gap between germline ends came to 22 bases. Germline CDR1 and CDR2: MDHEN and SYDVKM. The CDR3 DNA reads as TGTGCCAGCATGTACCCGGGCTCACCGGTAGGCAATGAGCAGTTCTTC. Its protein is CASMYPGSPVGNEQFF. The full variable domain, with the rest looked up from reference TRBV28 and TRBJ2-1, is DVKVTQSSRYLVKRTGEKVFLECVQDMDHENMFWYRQDPGLGLRLIYFSYDVKMKEKGDIPEGYSVSREKKERFSLILESASTNQTSMYLCASMYPGSPVGNEQFFGPGTRLTVL.

This clonotype was found many times. The CDR3 loop is CATSDRTGGNEQFF. CDR3 bases: TGTGCCACCAGTGATAGGACAGGAGGCAATGAGCAGTTCTTC. The rearrangement uses TRBV24-1 and TRBJ2-1, with 7 bases identical to TRBD1. CDR1 is KGHDR and CDR2 is SFDVKD in the germline V gene. CDR3 length: 14 residues. V lost 3 bases, J lost 6 bases, and 4 bases stayed unmatched.

This clonotype was seen a few times. The chain combines TRBV29-1 with TRBJ1-1, with D perhaps matching TRBD1 (5 bases). Trimming took off 8 bases at V and 4 bases at J, with 20 bases between the two ends. CDR1 is SQVTM and CDR2 is ANQGSEA in the germline V gene. This CDR3 is built from 14 residues. The CDR3 protein is CSTKSGGVGTEAFF. For the CDR3, the DNA is TGCAGCACCAAATCCGGGGGGGTTGGCACTGAAGCTTTCTTT.